This T cell receptor (beta chain) was documented in a study of OX40 agonist ivuxolimab in advanced cancers. Study context: The dose-escalation cohort was around 83% male, with a mean age of 60 years, ranging about 20 to 85. Findings of the study overall: Nonresponders, in some cases, also had low normalized T-cell clonal expansion.

To note about this clone: Its antigen remains unidentified.

Measured with immunoSEQ multiplex PCR; TCRdb has only the in-frame clones, and not every one. Of more than 95,000 clones in the sample, roughly 95% were seen once. The CDR3 is 13 residues long. Trimming took 1 base from V and 8 from J, leaving 11 bases between them. Germline V gene lookup returns CDR1 MNHNS and CDR2 SASEGT. Patients who had autoimmune disease history or got systemic immunosuppression were left out. Sequences were derived from CD4+ or CD8+ T cells sorted from blood, sampled in a trial of the OX40 agonist ivuxolimab. The sequence was obtained from an adult with an advanced solid tumor such as melanoma, head and neck, liver or kidney cancer. This rearrangement joins TRBV6-1 to TRBJ1-2, with D tentatively TRBD1 (5 bases). CDR3 in DNA: TGTGCCAGCAGTGAAGTCCTCAGGGAGGGCTACACCTTC. Translated, it gives CASSEVLREGYTF.